The following is a T cell receptor beta chain sequence with its context. The CDR3 is made up of 12 amino acids. V lost 3 bases, J lost 5 bases, and 0 bases stayed unmatched. The germline V gene encodes CDR1 SGHTA and CDR2 FQGNSA. The protocol was immunoSEQ multiplex PCR, while the TCRdb copy is restricted to in-frame clones and leaves out a portion. This table holds about 73,000 clones, roughly 84% found once. This entry is derived from a study of radiotherapy plus CTLA-4 blockade in lung cancer. Study details: Objective responses emerged in roughly a sixth of patients, and roughly 28% attained disease control.

Patients in the study, people with chemo-refractory metastatic non-small-cell lung cancer, received focal radiation plus ipilimumab CTLA-4 blockade. This TCR derives from a human donor with non-small cell lung cancer that progressed on radiotherapy plus ipilimumab. The chain carries TRBV7-2 and TRBJ2-5; 7 bases map to TRBD2. The source material was peripheral blood, sampled from a patient treated with radiotherapy plus ipilimumab. CDR3 bases: TGTGCCAGCAGCTTCGGGGGGGAGACCCAGTACTTC. Protein sequence: CASSFGGETQYF.